This T cell receptor (beta chain) was sequenced for a study of blood T cell repertoires in COVID-19. Study-wide context: From the United States, Italy and Spain came samples of acute and convalescent COVID-19. In each case, the material was cDNA or gDNA derived from T cells, B-cell-depleted T cells, or PBMCs.

Assay used: immunoSEQ multiplex PCR; TCRdb lists only in-frame clones, some missing. The data show 130,000 to 150,000 clones, just under 90% seen once. Source material: peripheral blood. The sequence derives from a woman aged 45-65 years with active or convalescent COVID-19.

In DNA, the CDR3 is TGTGCCAGCAGCTTAGGACTTAGCGGGGGATACAATGAGCAGTTCTTC. Protein sequence: CASSLGLSGGYNEQFF. The chain joins TRBV7-6 to TRBJ2-1, with 9 bases identical to TRBD2. The germline V gene has CDR1 SGHVS and CDR2 FNYEAQ. Trimming at V came to 1 base and at J to 4 bases, leaving 5 bases not matched to a gene. The CDR3 extends over 16 amino acids.